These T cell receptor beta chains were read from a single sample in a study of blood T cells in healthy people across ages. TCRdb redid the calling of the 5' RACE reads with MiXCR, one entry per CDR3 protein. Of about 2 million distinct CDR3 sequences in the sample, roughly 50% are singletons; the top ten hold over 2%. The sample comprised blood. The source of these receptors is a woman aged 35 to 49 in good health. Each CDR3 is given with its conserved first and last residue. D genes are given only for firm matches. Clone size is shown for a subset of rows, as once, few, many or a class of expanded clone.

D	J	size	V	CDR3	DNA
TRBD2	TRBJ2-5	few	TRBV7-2	CASSLPAGAETQYF	TGTGCCAGCAGCTTACCAGCGGGGGCGGAGACCCAGTACTTC
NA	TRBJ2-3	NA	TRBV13	CASSLGVSSLSTDTQYF	TGTGCCAGCAGCTTAGGAGTATCGTCCCTAAGCACAGATACGCAGTATTTT
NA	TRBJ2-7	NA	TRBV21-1	CASSKVWRSSYEQYF	TGTGCCAGCAGCAAAGTGTGGCGGAGCTCCTACGAGCAGTACTTC
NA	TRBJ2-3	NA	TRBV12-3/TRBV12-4	CASSSLAEGQTQYF	TGTGCCAGCAGTTCGTTGGCCGAAGGGCAAACGCAGTATTTT
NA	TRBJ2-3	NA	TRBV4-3	CASSQGRPGDTQYF	TGCGCCAGCAGCCAAGGAAGGCCAGGGGATACGCAGTATTTT
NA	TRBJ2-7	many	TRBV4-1	CASSQDFGYLQYF	TGCGCCAGCAGCCAAGATTTCGGGTATCTGCAGTACTTC
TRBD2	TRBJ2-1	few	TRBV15	CATRTTSGGPSSYNEQFF	TGTGCCACCAGGACGACTAGCGGGGGCCCAAGCTCCTACAATGAGCAGTTCTTC
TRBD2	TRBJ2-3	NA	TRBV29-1	CSVGLRGGVNTQYF	TGCAGCGTTGGTTTGCGGGGGGGCGTCAATACGCAGTATTTT
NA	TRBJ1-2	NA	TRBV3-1	CASSQGSGHNYGYTF	TGTGCCAGCAGCCAAGGATCAGGGCATAACTATGGCTACACCTTC
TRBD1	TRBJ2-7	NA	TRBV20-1	CSAGQGIRYEQYF	TGCAGTGCGGGACAGGGAATTAGGTACGAGCAGTACTTC
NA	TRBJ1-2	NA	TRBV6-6	CASSYGQGMGYGYTF	TGTGCCAGCAGTTACGGGCAGGGGATGGGCTATGGCTACACCTTC
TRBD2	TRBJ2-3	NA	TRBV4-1	CAGSQDSASGGNTDTQYF	TGCGCCGGCAGCCAAGACTCCGCTAGCGGGGGAAATACAGATACGCAGTATTTT
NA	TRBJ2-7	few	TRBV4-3	CASSQARTPLDEQYF	TGCGCCAGCAGCCAAGCCCGGACGCCCCTTGACGAGCAGTACTTC
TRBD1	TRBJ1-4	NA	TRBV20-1	CSAAPGQAASNEKLFF	TGCAGTGCGGCGCCGGGACAGGCCGCTTCTAATGAAAAACTGTTTTTT
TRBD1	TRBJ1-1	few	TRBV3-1	CASSHRDRVNTEAFF	TGTGCCAGCAGCCACCGGGACAGGGTGAACACTGAAGCTTTCTTT
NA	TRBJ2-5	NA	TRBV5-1	CASSLEINLGTQYF	TGCGCCAGCAGCTTGGAAATCAACCTCGGGACCCAGTACTTC
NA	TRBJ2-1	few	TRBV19	CASSIGQNDHNEQFF	TGTGCCAGTAGTATTGGGCAAAACGACCACAATGAGCAGTTCTTC
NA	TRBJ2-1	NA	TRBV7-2	CAGSLAIGATSGEQFF	TGTGCCGGCAGCTTGGCAATAGGGGCGACATCTGGGGAGCAGTTCTTC
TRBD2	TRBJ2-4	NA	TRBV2	CASSQIAGGVTKNIQYF	TGTGCCAGCAGTCAAATAGCGGGGGGGGTAACTAAAAACATTCAGTACTTC
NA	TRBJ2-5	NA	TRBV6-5	CASSYASSRRAQYF	TGTGCCAGCAGTTACGCCTCTTCCAGGAGGGCCCAGTACTTC
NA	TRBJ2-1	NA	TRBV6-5	CASSSRKGPRSYNEQFF	TGTGCCAGCAGTTCCCGAAAGGGGCCTCGCTCCTACAATGAGCAGTTCTTC
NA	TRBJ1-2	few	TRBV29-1	CSVKPYLSDYGYTF	TGCAGCGTTAAACCCTACCTCTCCGACTATGGCTACACCTTC
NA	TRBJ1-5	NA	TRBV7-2	CASSNKGHSNQPQHF	TGTGCCAGCAGCAACAAGGGTCATAGCAATCAGCCCCAGCATTTT
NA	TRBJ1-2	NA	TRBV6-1	CASNPVGVFGYTF	TGTGCCAGCAACCCAGTGGGGGTTTTTGGCTACACCTTC
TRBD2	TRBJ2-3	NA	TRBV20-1	CSAREELARNTDTQYF	TGCAGTGCTAGAGAAGAACTAGCGCGAAACACAGATACGCAGTATTTT
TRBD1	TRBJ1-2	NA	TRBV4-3	CASSHAGTGDTYGYTF	TGCGCCAGCAGCCATGCCGGGACAGGGGATACGTATGGCTACACCTTC
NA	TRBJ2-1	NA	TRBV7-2	CASSSPKGDTPYNEQFF	TGTGCCAGCAGCTCCCCGAAGGGGGACACACCCTACAATGAGCAGTTCTTC
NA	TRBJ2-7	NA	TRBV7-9	CASSLTPPGHWYEQYF	TGTGCCAGCAGCTTAACCCCTCCGGGGCACTGGTACGAGCAGTACTTC
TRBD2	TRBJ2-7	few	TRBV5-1	CASSLELLAGQFYEQYF	TGCGCCAGCAGCTTAGAACTCCTAGCGGGGCAATTCTACGAGCAGTACTTC
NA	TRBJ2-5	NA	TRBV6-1	CASIPPRRGQGEKETQYF	TGTGCCAGCATCCCCCCACGTCGTGGGCAGGGTGAAAAAGAGACCCAGTACTTC
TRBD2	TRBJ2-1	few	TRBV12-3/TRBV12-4	CASSFEAGGPFNEQFF	TGTGCCAGCAGTTTCGAGGCGGGGGGGCCTTTCAATGAGCAGTTCTTC
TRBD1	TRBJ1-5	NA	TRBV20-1	CSAGGTGHSNQPQHF	TGCAGTGCTGGAGGGACAGGCCATAGCAATCAGCCCCAGCATTTT
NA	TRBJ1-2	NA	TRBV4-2	CASSQDFLGLNYGYTF	TGTGCCAGCAGCCAAGATTTCTTAGGCCTTAACTATGGCTACACCTTC
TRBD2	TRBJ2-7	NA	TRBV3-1	CASSQAPGTSGGAASFPSYEQYF	TGTGCCAGCAGCCAAGCCCCCGGGACTAGCGGGGGAGCTGCGAGTTTCCCCTCCTACGAGCAGTACTTC
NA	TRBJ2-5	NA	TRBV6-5	CASSPRGEDQETQYF	TGTGCCAGCAGCCCCAGGGGTGAGGACCAAGAGACCCAGTACTTC
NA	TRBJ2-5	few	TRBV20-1	CSARDGLKGSETQYF	TGCAGTGCTAGAGACGGCCTAAAGGGTAGCGAGACCCAGTACTTC
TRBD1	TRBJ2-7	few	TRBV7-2	CASSISGQGSYEQYF	TGTGCTAGCAGCATCTCGGGACAGGGCTCCTACGAGCAGTACTTC
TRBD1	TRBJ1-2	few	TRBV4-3	CASSQRTGRDGYTF	TGCGCCAGCAGCCAACGGACAGGGCGGGATGGCTACACCTTC
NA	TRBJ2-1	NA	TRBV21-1	CASSFQSSSWGLNEQFF	TGTGCCAGCAGTTTTCAGTCGTCTAGCTGGGGCCTCAATGAGCAGTTCTTC
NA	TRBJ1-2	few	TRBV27	CASSLFGRAGTNYGYTF	TGTGCCAGCAGTTTATTTGGGCGGGCAGGAACTAACTATGGCTACACCTTC
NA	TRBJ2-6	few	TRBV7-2	CASSLEVLGANVLTF	TGTGCCAGCAGCTTAGAGGTCCTTGGGGCCAACGTCCTGACTTTC
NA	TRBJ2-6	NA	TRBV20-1	CSARDPTRRGANVLTF	TGCAGTGCTAGAGATCCTACCCGCCGCGGGGCCAACGTCCTGACTTTC
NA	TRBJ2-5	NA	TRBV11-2	CASSLDRRGTQYF	TGTGCCAGCAGCTTAGACCGACGCGGGACCCAGTACTTC
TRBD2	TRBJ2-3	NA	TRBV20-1	CSAMGTSGGSTDTQYF	TGCAGTGCCATGGGGACTAGCGGGGGGAGCACAGATACGCAGTATTTT
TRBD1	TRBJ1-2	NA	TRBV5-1	CASSAGMGQGYGYTF	TGCGCCAGCAGCGCCGGGATGGGACAGGGGTATGGCTACACCTTC
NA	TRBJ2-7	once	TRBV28	CASSLPGSSSYEQYF	TGTGCCAGCAGTTTACCGGGATCCTCTTCTTACGAGCAGTACTTC
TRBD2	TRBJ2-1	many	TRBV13	CASSSPGLAGNEQFF	TGTGCCAGCAGCTCACCTGGACTAGCGGGGAATGAGCAGTTCTTC
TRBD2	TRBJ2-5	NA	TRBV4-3	CASSLQAGAETQYF	TGCGCCAGCAGCCTTCAAGCGGGGGCAGAGACCCAGTACTTC
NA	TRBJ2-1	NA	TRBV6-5	CASSYDRSLTYNEQFF	TGTGCCAGCAGTTACGACAGGTCTTTAACCTACAATGAGCAGTTCTTC
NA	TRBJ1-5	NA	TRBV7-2	CASSLAPPGDNQPQHF	TGTGCCAGCAGCTTAGCCCCCCCCGGGGACAATCAGCCCCAGCATTTT
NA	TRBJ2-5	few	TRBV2	CASSEDPPGQTQYF	TGTGCCAGCAGTGAGGACCCACCCGGGCAGACCCAGTACTTC
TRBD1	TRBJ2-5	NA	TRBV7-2	CASRYSGQEYQETQYF	TGTGCCAGCAGATACTCCGGACAGGAGTACCAAGAGACCCAGTACTTC
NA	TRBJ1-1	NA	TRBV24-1	CATSAGMGEAFF	TGTGCCACCAGTGCGGGGATGGGTGAAGCTTTCTTT
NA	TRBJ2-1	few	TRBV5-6	CASSLSGPSSYNEQFF	TGTGCCAGCAGCTTGAGTGGCCCTTCTTCCTACAATGAGCAGTTCTTC
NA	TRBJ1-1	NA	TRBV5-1	CASSLAPPQTNTEAFF	TGCGCCAGCAGCTTGGCCCCACCCCAAACGAACACTGAAGCTTTCTTT
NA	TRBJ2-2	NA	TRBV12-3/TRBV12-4	CASRPEGQIGTGELFF	TGTGCCAGCAGGCCTGAAGGACAGATCGGCACCGGGGAGCTGTTTTTT
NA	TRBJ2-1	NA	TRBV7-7	CASSLDTDNEQFF	TGTGCTAGCAGCTTAGACACCGACAATGAGCAGTTCTTC